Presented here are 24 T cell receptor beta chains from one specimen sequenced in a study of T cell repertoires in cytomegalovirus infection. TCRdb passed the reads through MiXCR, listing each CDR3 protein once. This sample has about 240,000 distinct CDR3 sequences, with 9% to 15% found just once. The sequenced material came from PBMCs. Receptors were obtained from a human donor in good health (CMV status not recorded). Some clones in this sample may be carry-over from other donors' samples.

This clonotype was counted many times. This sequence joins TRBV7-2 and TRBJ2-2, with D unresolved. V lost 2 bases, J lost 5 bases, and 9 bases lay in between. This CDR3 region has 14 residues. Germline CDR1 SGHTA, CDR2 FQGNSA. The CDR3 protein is CASSLKHWTGELFF. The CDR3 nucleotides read TGTGCCAGCAGCTTAAAGCATTGGACCGGGGAGCTGTTTTTT.

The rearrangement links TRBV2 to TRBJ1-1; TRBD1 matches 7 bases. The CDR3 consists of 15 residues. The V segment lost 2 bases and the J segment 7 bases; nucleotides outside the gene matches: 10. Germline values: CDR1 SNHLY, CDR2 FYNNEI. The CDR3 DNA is TGTGCCAGCAGTGAAAGTTCGACAGGGACCCTTGAAGCTTTCTTT. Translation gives CASSESSTGTLEAFF.

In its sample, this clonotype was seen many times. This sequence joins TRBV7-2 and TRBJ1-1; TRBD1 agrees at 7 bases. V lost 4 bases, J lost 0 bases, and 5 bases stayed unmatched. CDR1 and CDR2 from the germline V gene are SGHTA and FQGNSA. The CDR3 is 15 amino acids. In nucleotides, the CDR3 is TGTGCCAGCAGCTCCTGGGGGACAGTGAACACTGAAGCTTTCTTT. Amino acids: CASSSWGTVNTEAFF.

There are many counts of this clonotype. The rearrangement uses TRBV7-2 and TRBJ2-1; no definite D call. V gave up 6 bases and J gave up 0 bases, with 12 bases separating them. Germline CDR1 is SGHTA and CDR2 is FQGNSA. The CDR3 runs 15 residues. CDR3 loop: CASSSDSSSYNEQFF. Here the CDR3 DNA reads TGTGCCAGCAGTTCCGACTCGAGCTCCTACAATGAGCAGTTCTTC. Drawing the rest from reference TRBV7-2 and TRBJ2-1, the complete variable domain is GAGVSQSPSNKVTEKGKDVELRCDPISGHTALYWYRQSLGQGLEFLIYFQGNSAPDKSGLPSDRFSAERTGGSVSTLTIQRTQQEDSAVYLCASSSDSSSYNEQFFGPGTRLTVL.

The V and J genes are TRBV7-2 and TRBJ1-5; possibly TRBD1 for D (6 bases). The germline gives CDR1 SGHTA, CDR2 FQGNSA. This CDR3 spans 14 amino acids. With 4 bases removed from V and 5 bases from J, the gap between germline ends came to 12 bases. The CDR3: CASSWQGRDQPQHF. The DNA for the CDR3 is TGTGCCAGCAGCTGGCAGGGGAGGGATCAGCCCCAGCATTTT.

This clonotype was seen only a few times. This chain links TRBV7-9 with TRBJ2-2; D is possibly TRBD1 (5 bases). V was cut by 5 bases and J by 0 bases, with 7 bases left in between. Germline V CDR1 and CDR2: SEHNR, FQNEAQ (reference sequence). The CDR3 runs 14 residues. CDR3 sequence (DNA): TGTGCCAGCAGCCTGGACACGAACACCGGGGAGCTGTTTTTT. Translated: CASSLDTNTGELFF. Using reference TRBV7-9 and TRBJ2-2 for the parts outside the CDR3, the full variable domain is DTGVSQNPRHKITKRGQNVTFRCDPISEHNRLYWYRQTLGQGPEFLTYFQNEAQLEKSRLLSDRFSAERPKGSFSTLEIQRTEQGDSAMYLCASSLDTNTGELFFGEGSRLTVL.

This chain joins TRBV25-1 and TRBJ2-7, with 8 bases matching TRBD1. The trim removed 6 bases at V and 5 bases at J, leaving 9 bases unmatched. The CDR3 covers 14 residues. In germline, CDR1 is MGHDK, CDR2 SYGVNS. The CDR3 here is CASRVQGASDEQYF. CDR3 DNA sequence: TGTGCCAGCAGAGTCCAGGGGGCTAGCGACGAGCAGTACTTC.

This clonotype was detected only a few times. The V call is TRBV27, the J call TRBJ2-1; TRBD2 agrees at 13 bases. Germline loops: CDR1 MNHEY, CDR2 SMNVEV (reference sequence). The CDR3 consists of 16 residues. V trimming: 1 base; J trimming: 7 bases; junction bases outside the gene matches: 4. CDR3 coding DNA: TGTGCCAGCAGTTTATTAGGGACTAGCGGGATGAATGAGCAGTTCTTC. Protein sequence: CASSLLGTSGMNEQFF.

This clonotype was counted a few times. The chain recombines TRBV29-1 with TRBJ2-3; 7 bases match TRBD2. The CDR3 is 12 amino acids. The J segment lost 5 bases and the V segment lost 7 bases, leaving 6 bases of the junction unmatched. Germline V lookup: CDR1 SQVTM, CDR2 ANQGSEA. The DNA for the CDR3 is TGCAGCGGATGGGGAGGGGAAGATACGCAGTATTTT. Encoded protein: CSGWGGEDTQYF.

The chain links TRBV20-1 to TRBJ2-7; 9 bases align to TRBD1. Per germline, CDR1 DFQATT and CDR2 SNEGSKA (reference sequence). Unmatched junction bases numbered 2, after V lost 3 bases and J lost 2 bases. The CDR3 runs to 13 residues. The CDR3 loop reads CSARRDRAYEQYF. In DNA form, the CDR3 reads TGCAGTGCTAGGCGGGACAGGGCCTACGAGCAGTACTTC.

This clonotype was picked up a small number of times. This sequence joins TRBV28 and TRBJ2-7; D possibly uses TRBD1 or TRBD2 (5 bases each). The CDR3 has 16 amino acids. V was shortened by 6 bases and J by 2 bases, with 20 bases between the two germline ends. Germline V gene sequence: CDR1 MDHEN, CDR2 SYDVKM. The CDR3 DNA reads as TGTGCCAGCAGCCCCTCGATGGGGGACGCCACCTACGAGCAGTACTTC. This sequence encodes CASSPSMGDATYEQYF.

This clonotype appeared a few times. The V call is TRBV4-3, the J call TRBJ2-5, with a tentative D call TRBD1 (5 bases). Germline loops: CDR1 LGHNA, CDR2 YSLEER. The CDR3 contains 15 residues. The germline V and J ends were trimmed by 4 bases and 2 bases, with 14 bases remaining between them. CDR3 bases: TGCGCCAGCAGCCGCGCTGGGGCAGGACAAGAGACCCAGTACTTC. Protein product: CASSRAGAGQETQYF.

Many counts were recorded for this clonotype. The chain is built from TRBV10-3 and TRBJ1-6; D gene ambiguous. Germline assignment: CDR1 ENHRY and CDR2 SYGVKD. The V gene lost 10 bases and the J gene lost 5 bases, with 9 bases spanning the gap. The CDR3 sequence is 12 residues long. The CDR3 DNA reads TGTGCCACCCGACGGGATAATTCACCCCTCCACTTT. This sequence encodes CATRRDNSPLHF.

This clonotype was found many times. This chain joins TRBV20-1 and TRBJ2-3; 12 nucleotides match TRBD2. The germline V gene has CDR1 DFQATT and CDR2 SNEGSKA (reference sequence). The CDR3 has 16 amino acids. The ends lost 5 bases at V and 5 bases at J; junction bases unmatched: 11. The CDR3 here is CSAPSPVGLAGDTQYF. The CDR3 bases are TGCAGTGCTCCCTCCCCAGTGGGACTAGCGGGAGATACGCAGTATTTT.

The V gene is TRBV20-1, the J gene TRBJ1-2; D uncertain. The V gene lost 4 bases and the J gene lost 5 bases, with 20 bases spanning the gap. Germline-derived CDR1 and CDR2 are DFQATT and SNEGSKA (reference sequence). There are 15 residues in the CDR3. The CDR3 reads CSAINPPPADYGYTF. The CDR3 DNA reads TGCAGTGCTATAAACCCACCCCCCGCAGATTATGGCTACACCTTC.

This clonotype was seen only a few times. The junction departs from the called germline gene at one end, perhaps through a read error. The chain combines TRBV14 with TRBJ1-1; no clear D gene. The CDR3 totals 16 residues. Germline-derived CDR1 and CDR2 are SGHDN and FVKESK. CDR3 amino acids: CASSQAPAGDNTEAFF. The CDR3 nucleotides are TGTGCCAGCAGTCAAGCCCCAGCAGGCGACAACACTGAAGCTTTCTTT. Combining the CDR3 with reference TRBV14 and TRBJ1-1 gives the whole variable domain EAGVTQFPSHSVIEKGQTVTLRCDPISGHDNLYWYRRVMGKEIKFLLHFVKESKQDESGMPNNRFLAERTGGTYSTLKVQPAELEDSGVYFCASSQAPAGDNTEAFFGQGTRLTVV.

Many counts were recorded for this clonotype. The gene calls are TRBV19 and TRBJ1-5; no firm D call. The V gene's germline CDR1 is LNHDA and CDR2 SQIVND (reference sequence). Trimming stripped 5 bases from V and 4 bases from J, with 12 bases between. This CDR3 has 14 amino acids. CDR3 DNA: TGTGCCAGTAGTCTTATAGGAGAGAATCAGCCCCAGCATTTT. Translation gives CASSLIGENQPQHF. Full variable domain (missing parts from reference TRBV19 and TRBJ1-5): DGGITQSPKYLFRKEGQNVTLSCEQNLNHDAMYWYRQDPGQGLRLIYYSQIVNDFQKGDIAEGYSVSREKKESFPLTVTSAQKNPTAFYLCASSLIGENQPQHFGDGTRLSIL.

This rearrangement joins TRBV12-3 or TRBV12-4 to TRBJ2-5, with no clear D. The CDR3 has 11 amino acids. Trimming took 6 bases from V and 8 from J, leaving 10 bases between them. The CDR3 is CASRRSTTQYF. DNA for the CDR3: TGTGCCAGCAGGAGATCAACTACCCAGTACTTC.

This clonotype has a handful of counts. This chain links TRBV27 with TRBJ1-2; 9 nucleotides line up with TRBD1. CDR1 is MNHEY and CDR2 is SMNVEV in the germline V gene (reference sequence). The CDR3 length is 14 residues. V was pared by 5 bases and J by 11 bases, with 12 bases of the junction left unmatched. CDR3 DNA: TGTGCCAGCAGTCCCTGGGACAGGGAGATCAGTTACACCTTC. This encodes CASSPWDREISYTF.

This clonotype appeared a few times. CDR3 protein: CASSHRTSGGANEQFF. The CDR3 nucleotides read TGTGCCAGCAGCCACCGGACTAGCGGGGGGGCTAATGAGCAGTTCTTC. The chain carries TRBV7-3 and TRBJ2-1; 15 positions match TRBD2. Germline CDR1 SGHTA, CDR2 FQGTGA. V trimming: 5 bases; J trimming: 7 bases; junction bases outside the gene matches: 6. The CDR3 covers 16 residues.

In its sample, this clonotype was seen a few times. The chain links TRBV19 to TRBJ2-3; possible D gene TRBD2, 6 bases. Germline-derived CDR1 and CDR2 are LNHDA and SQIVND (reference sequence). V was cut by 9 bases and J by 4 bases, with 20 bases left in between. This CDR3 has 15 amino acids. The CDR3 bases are TGTGCCAGCGGGACCCTCGGGGGTCTACCAGATACGCAGTATTTT. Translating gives CASGTLGGLPDTQYF.

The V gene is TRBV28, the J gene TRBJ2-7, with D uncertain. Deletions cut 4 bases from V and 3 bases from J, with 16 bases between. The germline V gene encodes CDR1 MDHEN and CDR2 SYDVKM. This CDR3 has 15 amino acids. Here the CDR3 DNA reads TGTGCCAGCAGTTCCCCCCAAGGGCTGGACTACGAGCAGTACTTC. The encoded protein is CASSSPQGLDYEQYF.

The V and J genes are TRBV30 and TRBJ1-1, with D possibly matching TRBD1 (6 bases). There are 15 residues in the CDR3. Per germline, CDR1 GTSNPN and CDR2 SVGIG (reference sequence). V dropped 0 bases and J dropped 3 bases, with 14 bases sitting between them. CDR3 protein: CAWSVGQGLDTEAFF. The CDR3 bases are TGTGCCTGGAGTGTAGGCCAGGGGCTGGACACTGAAGCTTTCTTT.

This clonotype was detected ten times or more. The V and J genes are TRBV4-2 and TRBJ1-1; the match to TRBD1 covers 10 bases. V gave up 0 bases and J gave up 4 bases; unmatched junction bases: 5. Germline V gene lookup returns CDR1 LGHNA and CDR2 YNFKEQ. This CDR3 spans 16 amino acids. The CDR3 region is CASSQEGTGALTEAFF. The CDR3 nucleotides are TGTGCCAGCAGCCAAGAGGGGACAGGGGCCCTCACTGAAGCTTTCTTT.